Listed here are 3 T cell receptor beta chains from one sample, sequenced in a study of response to subunit inactivated influenza vaccine. Each CDR3 protein is one row after TCRdb ran MiXCR on the RT-PCR reads. The sample yields around 580,000 distinct CDR3 sequences, around 15% seen once. Sample: PBMCs from blood, taken 12 days after vaccination. These receptors originate from a man aged 50 to 60 who received an inactivated influenza vaccine.

The CDR3, as DNA: TGTGCCAGCAGTTATAGTGGGGAGGAAGCTTTCTTT. This gives the protein CASSYSGEEAFF. The chain recombines TRBV6-6 with TRBJ1-1; D gene unclear. Per the germline V gene, CDR1 is MNHNY and CDR2 is SVGAGI (reference sequence). This CDR3 comprises 12 residues. Trimming removed 3 bases at V and 8 bases at J, with 10 bases between.

The chain carries TRBV5-1 and TRBJ2-1; D gene ambiguous. This CDR3 has 16 amino acids. Looked up from germline, CDR1 is SGHRS and CDR2 is YFSETQ. V lost 4 bases and J lost 0, with 14 bases in between. The CDR3 coding sequence is TGCGCCAGCAGCCCCCTAGAGTACAGCTCCTACAATGAGCAGTTCTTC. It is translated as CASSPLEYSSYNEQFF.

In this sample, this clonotype turned up a few times. The chain uses TRBV28 and TRBJ1-2; 7 bases line up with TRBD1. The CDR3 has 15 amino acids. V lost 1 base and J lost 4; bases outside the gene matches: 6. Germline V lookup: CDR1 MDHEN, CDR2 SYDVKM. The CDR3: CASSLYPGTAYGYTF. The DNA for the CDR3 is TGTGCCAGCAGTTTATATCCCGGGACAGCCTATGGCTACACCTTC.